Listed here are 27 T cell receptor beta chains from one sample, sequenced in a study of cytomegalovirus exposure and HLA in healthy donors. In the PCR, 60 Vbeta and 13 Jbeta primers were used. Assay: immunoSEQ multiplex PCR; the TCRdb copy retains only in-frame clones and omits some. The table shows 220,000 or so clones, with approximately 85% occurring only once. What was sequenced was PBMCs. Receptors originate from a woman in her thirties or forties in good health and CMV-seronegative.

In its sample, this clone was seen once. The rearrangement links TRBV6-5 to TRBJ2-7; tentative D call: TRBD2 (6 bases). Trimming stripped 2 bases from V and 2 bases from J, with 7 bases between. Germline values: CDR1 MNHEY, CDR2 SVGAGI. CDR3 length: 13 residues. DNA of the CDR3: TGTGCCAGCAGTTACGGGAGGACCTACGAGCAGTACTTC. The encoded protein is CASSYGRTYEQYF.

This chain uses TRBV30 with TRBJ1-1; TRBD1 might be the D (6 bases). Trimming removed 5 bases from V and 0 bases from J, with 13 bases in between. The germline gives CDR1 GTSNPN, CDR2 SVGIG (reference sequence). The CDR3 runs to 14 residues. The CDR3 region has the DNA TGTGCCTGGGGGGGGGCAGACCTGAACACTGAAGCTTTCTTT. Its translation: CAWGGADLNTEAFF.

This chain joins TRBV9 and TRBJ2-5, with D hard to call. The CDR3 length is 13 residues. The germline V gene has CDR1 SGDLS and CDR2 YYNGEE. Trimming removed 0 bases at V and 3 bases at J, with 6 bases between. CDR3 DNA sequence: TGTGCCAGCAGCGTAGTCAGTAAAGAGACCCAGTACTTC. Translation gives CASSVVSKETQYF.

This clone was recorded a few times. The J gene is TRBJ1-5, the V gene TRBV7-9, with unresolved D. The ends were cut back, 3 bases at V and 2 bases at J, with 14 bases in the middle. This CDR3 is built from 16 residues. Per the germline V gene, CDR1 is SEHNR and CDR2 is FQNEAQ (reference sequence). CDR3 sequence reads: CASSFLPQVGNQPQHF. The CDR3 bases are TGTGCCAGCAGCTTTCTCCCTCAGGTTGGCAATCAGCCCCAGCATTTT.

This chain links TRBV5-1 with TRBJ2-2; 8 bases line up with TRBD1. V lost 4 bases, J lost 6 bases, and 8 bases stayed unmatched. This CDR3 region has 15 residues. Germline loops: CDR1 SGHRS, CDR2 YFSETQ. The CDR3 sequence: CASSPRTGFAGELFF. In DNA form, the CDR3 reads TGCGCCAGCAGCCCCCGGACAGGGTTCGCCGGGGAGCTGTTTTTT.

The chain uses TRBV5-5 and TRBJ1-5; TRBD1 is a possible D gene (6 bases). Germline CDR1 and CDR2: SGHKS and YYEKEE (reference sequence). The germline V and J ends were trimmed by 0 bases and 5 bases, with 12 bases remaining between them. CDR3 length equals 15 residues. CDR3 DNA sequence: TGTGCCAGCAGCTTGGGACAGGTCAGGTATCAGCCCCAGCATTTT. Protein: CASSLGQVRYQPQHF.

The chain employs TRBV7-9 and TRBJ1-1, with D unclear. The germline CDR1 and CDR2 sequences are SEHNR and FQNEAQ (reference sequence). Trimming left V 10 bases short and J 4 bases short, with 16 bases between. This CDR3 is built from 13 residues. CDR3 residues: CAIPLTGITEAFF. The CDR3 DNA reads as TGTGCCATCCCCCTGACGGGGATCACTGAAGCTTTCTTT. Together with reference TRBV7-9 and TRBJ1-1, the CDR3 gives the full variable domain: DTGVSQNPRHKITKRGQNVTFRCDPISEHNRLYWYRQTLGQGPEFLTYFQNEAQLEKSRLLSDRFSAERPKGSFSTLEIQRTEQGDSAMYLCAIPLTGITEAFFGQGTRLTVV.

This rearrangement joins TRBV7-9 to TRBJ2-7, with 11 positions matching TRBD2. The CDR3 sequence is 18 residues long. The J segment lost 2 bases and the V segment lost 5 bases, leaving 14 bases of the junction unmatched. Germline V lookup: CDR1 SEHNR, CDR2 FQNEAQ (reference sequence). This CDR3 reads CASSPILAGGISPYEQYF. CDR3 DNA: TGTGCCAGCAGCCCCATTCTAGCGGGAGGAATATCCCCCTACGAGCAGTACTTC.

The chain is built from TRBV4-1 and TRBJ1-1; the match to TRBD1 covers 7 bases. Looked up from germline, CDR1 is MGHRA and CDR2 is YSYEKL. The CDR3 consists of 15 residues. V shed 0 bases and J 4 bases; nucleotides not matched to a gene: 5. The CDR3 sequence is CASSQEIQGGTEAFF. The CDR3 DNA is TGCGCCAGCAGCCAAGAAATCCAGGGGGGCACTGAAGCTTTCTTT.

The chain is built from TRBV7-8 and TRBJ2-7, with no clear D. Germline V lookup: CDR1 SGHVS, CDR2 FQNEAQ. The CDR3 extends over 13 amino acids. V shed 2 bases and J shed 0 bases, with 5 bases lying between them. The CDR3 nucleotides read TGTGCCAGCAGCTTACAGAACTCCTACGAGCAGTACTTC. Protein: CASSLQNSYEQYF.

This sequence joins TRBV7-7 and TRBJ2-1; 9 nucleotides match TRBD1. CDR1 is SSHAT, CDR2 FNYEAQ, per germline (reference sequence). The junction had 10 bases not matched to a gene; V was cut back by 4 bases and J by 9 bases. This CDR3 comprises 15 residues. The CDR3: CASSSGQGNYGEQFF. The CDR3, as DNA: TGTGCCAGCAGCTCCGGACAGGGGAACTACGGTGAGCAGTTCTTC.

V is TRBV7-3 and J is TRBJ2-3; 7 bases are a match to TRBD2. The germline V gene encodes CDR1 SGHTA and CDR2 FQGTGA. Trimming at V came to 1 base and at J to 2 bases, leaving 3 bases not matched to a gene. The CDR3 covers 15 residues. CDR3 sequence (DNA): TGTGCCAGCAGCTTAAAAGCGGGGAACACAGATACGCAGTATTTT. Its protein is CASSLKAGNTDTQYF.

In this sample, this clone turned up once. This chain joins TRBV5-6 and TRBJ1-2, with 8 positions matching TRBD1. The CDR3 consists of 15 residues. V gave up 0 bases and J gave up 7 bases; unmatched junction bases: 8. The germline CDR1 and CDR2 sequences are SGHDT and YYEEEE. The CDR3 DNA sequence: TGTGCCAGCAGCTTGGGAGACAGGGGATGGGGTGGCTACACCTTC. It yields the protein CASSLGDRGWGGYTF.

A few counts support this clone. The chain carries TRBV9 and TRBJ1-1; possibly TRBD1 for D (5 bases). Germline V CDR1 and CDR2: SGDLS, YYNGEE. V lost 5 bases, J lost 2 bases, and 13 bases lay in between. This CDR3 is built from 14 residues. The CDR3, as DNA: TGTGCCAGCAGTTACTCGACAGAAAACACTGAAGCTTTCTTT. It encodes CASSYSTENTEAFF.

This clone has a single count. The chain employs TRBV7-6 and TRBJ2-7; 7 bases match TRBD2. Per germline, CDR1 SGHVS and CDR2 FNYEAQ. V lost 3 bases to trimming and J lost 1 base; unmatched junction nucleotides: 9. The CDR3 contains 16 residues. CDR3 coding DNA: TGTGCCAGCAGCTTTGGACCTAGGGGACTATCCTACGAGCAGTACTTC. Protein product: CASSFGPRGLSYEQYF. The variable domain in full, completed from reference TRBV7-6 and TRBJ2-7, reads GAGVSQSPRYKVTKRGQDVALRCDPISGHVSLYWYRQALGQGPEFLTYFNYEAQQDKSGLPNDRFSAERPEGSISTLTIQRTEQRDSAMYRCASSFGPRGLSYEQYFGPGTRLTVT.

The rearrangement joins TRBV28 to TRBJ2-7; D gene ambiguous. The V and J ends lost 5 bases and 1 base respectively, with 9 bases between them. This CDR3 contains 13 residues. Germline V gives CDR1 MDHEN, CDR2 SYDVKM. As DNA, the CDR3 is TGTGCCAGCAGTCCCGGTGCGTCCTACGAGCAGTACTTC. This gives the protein CASSPGASYEQYF. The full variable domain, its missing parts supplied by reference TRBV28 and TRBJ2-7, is DVKVTQSSRYLVKRTGEKVFLECVQDMDHENMFWYRQDPGLGLRLIYFSYDVKMKEKGDIPEGYSVSREKKERFSLILESASTNQTSMYLCASSPGASYEQYFGPGTRLTVT.

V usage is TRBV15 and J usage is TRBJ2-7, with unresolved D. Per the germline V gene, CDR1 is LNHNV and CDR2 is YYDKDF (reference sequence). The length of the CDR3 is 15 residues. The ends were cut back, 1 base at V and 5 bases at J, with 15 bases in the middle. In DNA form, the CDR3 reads TGTGCCACCAGCAGAGCCTCGTCAGTCTTGAACGAGCAGTACTTC. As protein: CATSRASSVLNEQYF. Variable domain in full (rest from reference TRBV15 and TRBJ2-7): DAMVIQNPRYQVTQFGKPVTLSCSQTLNHNVMYWYQQKSSQAPKLLFHYYDKDFNNEADTPDNFQSRRPNTSFCFLDIRSPGLGDTAMYLCATSRASSVLNEQYFGPGTRLTVT.

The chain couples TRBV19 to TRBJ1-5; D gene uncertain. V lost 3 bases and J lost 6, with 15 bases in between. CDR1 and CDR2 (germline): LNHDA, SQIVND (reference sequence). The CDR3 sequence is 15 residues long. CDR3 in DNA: TGTGCCAGTAGTATGACGGGTAGAGGGTTTCAGCCCCAGCATTTT. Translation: CASSMTGRGFQPQHF.

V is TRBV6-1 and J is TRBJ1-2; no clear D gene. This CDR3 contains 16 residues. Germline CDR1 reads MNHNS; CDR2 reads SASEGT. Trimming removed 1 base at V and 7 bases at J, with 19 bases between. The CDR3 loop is CASSEVGGVTMSGYTF. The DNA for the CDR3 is TGTGCCAGCAGTGAAGTGGGAGGAGTGACAATGAGTGGCTACACCTTC.

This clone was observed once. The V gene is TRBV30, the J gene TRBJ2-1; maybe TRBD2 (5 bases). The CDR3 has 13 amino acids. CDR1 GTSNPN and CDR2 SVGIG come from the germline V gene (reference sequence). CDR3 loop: CASAGGFHNEQFF. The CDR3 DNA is TGTGCATCGGCTGGCGGGTTCCACAATGAGCAGTTCTTC.

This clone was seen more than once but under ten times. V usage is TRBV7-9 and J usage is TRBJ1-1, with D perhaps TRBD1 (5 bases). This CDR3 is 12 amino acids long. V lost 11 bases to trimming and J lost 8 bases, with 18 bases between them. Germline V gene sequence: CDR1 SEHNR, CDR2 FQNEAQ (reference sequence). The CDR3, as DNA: TGTGCCTGCCAGGGTTATTTTTCGGAAGCTTTCTTT. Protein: CACQGYFSEAFF.

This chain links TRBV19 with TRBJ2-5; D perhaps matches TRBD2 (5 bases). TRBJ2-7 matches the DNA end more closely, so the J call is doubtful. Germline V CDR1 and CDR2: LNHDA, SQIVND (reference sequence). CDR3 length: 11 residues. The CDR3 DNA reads TGTGCCAGCGGACTGATCTACGAGCAGTACTTC. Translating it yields CASGLIYEQYF.

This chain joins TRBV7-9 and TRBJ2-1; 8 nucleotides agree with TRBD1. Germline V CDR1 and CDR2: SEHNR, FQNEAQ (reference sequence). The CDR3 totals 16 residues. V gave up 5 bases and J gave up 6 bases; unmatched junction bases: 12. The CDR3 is CASSLSWDRPTNEQFF. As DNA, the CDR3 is TGTGCCAGCAGCCTATCGTGGGACAGGCCGACCAATGAGCAGTTCTTC. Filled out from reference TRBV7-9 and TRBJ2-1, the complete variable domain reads DTGVSQNPRHKITKRGQNVTFRCDPISEHNRLYWYRQTLGQGPEFLTYFQNEAQLEKSRLLSDRFSAERPKGSFSTLEIQRTEQGDSAMYLCASSLSWDRPTNEQFFGPGTRLTVL.

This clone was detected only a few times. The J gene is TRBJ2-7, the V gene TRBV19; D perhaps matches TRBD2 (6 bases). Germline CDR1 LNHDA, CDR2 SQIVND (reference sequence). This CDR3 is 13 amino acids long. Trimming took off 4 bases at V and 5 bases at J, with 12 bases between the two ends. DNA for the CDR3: TGTGCCAGTAGTAACGGAGGGATCAACGAGCAGTACTTC. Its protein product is CASSNGGINEQYF.

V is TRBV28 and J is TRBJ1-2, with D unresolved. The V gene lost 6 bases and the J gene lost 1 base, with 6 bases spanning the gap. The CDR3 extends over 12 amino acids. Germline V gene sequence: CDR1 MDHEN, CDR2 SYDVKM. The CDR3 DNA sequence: TGTGCCAGCAGCCTCGTTAACTATGGCTACACCTTC. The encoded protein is CASSLVNYGYTF.

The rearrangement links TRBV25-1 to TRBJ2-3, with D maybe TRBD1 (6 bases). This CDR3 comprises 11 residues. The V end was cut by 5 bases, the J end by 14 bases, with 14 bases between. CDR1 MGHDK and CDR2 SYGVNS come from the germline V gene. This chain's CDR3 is CASSSPRGLYF. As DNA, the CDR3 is TGTGCCAGCAGTTCGCCCAGGGGATTGTATTTT.

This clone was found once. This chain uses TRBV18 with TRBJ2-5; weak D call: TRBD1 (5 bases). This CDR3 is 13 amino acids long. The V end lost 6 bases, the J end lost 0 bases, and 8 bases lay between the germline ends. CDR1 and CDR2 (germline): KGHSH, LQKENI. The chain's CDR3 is CASSSQDQETQYF. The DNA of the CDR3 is TGTGCCAGCTCTTCACAGGACCAAGAGACCCAGTACTTC.